Each of the 8 T cell receptor beta chains below was sequenced from the same sample in a study of cytomegalovirus exposure and HLA in healthy donors. The PCR was carried out with 60 Vbeta primers and 13 Jbeta primers. This table comes from immunoSEQ multiplex PCR, and its TCRdb copy is limited to in-frame clones, with some not included. The repertoire includes roughly 100,000 clones, 71% of them detected once, and 2.5% to 3% sits in the top ten. Sequenced input: PBMCs. These receptors originate from a female donor in good health and CMV-seronegative.

There are a few counts of this clone. The rearrangement uses TRBV11-3 and TRBJ2-1; 9 bases agree with TRBD1. Trimming took 3 bases from V and 5 from J; bases not matched to a gene: 11. The CDR3 length is 17 residues. Per germline, CDR1 SGHNT and CDR2 YENEEA. CDR3 in DNA: TGTGCCAGCAGCTTTCGGGAGCCGGGACAGGGTAACAATGAGCAGTTCTTC. Translation gives CASSFREPGQGNNEQFF.

The chain employs TRBV27 and TRBJ2-1, with a possible D match to TRBD1 (6 bases). The germline V gene has CDR1 MNHEY and CDR2 SMNVEV (reference sequence). This CDR3 has 15 amino acids. The germline V and J ends were trimmed by 5 bases and 7 bases, with 18 bases remaining between them. CDR3 DNA sequence: TGTGCCAGCAGTCGCGGGTTGCCAGGGGCTAATGAGCAGTTCTTC. This encodes CASSRGLPGANEQFF.

The V gene is TRBV5-1, the J gene TRBJ2-2; 8 nucleotides align to TRBD1. The CDR3 spans 17 residues. Germline CDR1 SGHRS, CDR2 YFSETQ. The ends lost 2 bases at V and 5 bases at J; junction bases unmatched: 11. The CDR3 loop is CASSLRTTGATTGELFF. In DNA form, the CDR3 reads TGCGCCAGCAGCTTACGGACGACAGGGGCTACGACCGGGGAGCTGTTTTTT.

V usage is TRBV5-1 and J usage is TRBJ2-7, with TRBD2 matching over 7 bases. This CDR3 spans 13 amino acids. Germline CDR1 reads SGHRS; CDR2 reads YFSETQ. V gave up 2 bases and J gave up 5 bases; unmatched junction bases: 4. The CDR3 sequence: CASSFTGGDEQYF. CDR3 nucleotides: TGCGCCAGCAGCTTCACGGGAGGCGACGAGCAGTACTTC.

The chain employs TRBV4-3 and TRBJ2-1; the match to TRBD2 covers 11 bases. This CDR3 is 17 amino acids long. Germline trimming cut 4 bases from V and 1 base from J; bases unmatched to any gene: 6. Germline V CDR1 and CDR2: LGHNA, YSLEER. The CDR3 DNA reads as TGCGCCAGCAGCCCGTTCACTAGCGGGAGTTCCTACAATGAGCAGTTCTTC. Encoded protein: CASSPFTSGSSYNEQFF.

The CDR3 spells CASSFSLTDMTEQYF. The CDR3 DNA follows: TGTGCCAGCAGCTTTTCCTTGACAGATATGACCGAGCAGTACTTC. The V call is TRBV11-2, the J call TRBJ2-7; D might be TRBD1 (5 bases). Looked up from germline, CDR1 is SGHAT and CDR2 is FQNNGV. The CDR3 contains 15 residues. The V end lost 3 bases, the J end lost 6 bases, and 18 bases lay between the germline ends.

V gene TRBV29-1 combines with J gene TRBJ2-7, with 11 bases aligning to TRBD2. The V gene's germline CDR1 is SQVTM and CDR2 ANQGSEA. CDR3 size: 13 residues. Trimming cost V 4 bases and J 5 bases; bases outside gene matches: 4. CDR3 DNA: TGCAGCGTTGCGAAGGGACTAGCGGACGAGCAGTACTTC. Protein product: CSVAKGLADEQYF.

About this clone: The CDR3 does not close with the conserved phenylalanine or tryptophan, likely indicating a read error. V usage is TRBV13 and J usage is TRBJ2-7, with 11 bases that match TRBD2. Germline values: CDR1 PRHDT, CDR2 FYEKMQ (reference sequence). J was trimmed by 2 bases and V by 8 bases; bases with no gene match: 11. This CDR3 is built from 16 residues. CDR3 residues: CASRRSGTSGTYEQYL. In DNA, the CDR3 is TGTGCCAGCCGAAGATCCGGGACTAGCGGTACCTACGAGCAGTACCTC.